This T cell receptor (beta chain) was observed in a study of blood T cell repertoires in COVID-19. Recruitment covered under 25 US areas and drew participants whose ages spanned about 18 to 90 years. Trimming removed 4 bases from V and 8 bases from J; junction bases left unmatched: 4. Germline CDR1 is MDHEN and CDR2 is SYDVKM. CDR3 length: 13 residues. How the authors handled the data: The authors estimated nucleated cell counts from reference gene primer amplification. Clones were read by immunoSEQ multiplex PCR, and TCRdb kept only the in-frame ones, dropping some. V and J calls and clone size are copied from that table; D and trimming were computed from the DNA. The data show roughly 130,000 clones, about 86% seen once. The count of this clone is one.

The TCR originated in a man aged 45-60 years who had recovered from COVID-19. The sequenced material came from PBMCs or T cells enriched from blood (not recorded which). The rearrangement joins TRBV28 to TRBJ1-4; 7 positions match TRBD1. CDR3 nucleotide sequence: TGTGCCAGCAGTTCAGGGGGGTCCGAAAAACTGTTTTTT. It translates to CASSSGGSEKLFF.